This section outlines one T cell receptor beta chain sequence together with its context. This clonotype was recorded at least ten times. Its antigen specificity is not known. No much larger clone exists at a distance of one base, and base qualities are not known. Library construction relied on RT-PCR. TCRdb names Illumina HiSeq 2500 as the instrument used. The public reads were reprocessed in TCRdb via fastp at Q25 and MiXCR, keeping in-frame beta chains. Identical CDR3 protein sequences are pooled into one entry, listed with their most common genes and DNA. This sample is represented by 170,000 or so distinct CDR3 sequences; about 10% of them were singletons. Around 33% of the sample comes from the top ten. Including cysteine and phenylalanine, the CDR3 has 13 amino acids. The sequence is cut down to CDR3 DNA, 39 bases in frame from base 1. The germline V gene provides CDR1 SGHRS and CDR2 YFSETQ. Deletion took 2 bases off V and 2 bases off J, with a span of 8 bases between the germline ends.

These data come from a study of response to subunit inactivated influenza vaccine listed by TCRdb under 2018. Notes on the research overall: The study used deep quantitative T cell receptor repertoire profiling to track responses to a trivalent subunit inactivated influenza vaccine.

What the work shows at the level of the full study, not this receptor alone: The authors suggested that each seasonal influenza vaccination may recruit only a limited number of new T cells.

This chain joins TRBV5-1 to TRBJ2-7; the D gene is perhaps TRBD1, from 5 matching bases. Sequenced material: CD8+ T cells sorted from PBMCs, taken roughly 24 months after vaccination. This sequence was found in a man in his fifties or sixties who received an inactivated influenza vaccine. Donor details come from another sample of the same person, matched by shared clones. The DNA sequence is given as TGCGCCAGCAGCTTCGGACAAGCCTACGAGCAGTACTTC. This codes for CASSFGQAYEQYF. Supplemented by the reference TRBV5-1 and TRBJ2-7 proteins around the CDR3, the complete variable domain is KAGVTQTPRYLIKTRGQQVTLSCSPISGHRSVSWYQQTPGQGLQFLFEYFSETQRNKGNFPGRFSGRQFSNSRSEMNVSTLELGDSALYLCASSFGQAYEQYFGPGTRLTVT.